The 3 T cell receptor beta chains listed next were all sequenced from one sample in a study of T cells in Graves' hyperthyroidism and ophthalmopathy. RNA transcripts gave rise to amplified TCR beta CDR3 regions. When the TCR CDR3 underwent first-round RT-PCR, the HTBI primer set was used. TCRdb processed the multiplex PCR reads anew with MiXCR; each CDR3 protein has one entry. This repertoire shows approximately 400,000 distinct CDR3 sequences, around 15% found once; its top ten account for around a fifth. Material: blood. The receptors here all came from a woman between 25 and 40 years old with Graves' ophthalmopathy.

This clonotype was recorded at least ten times. Written as DNA, the CDR3 is TGTGCCAGCAGTTCATCTAACGGGGAGCTGTTTTTT. Translating gives CASSSSNGELFF. The chain recombines TRBV12-3 or TRBV12-4 with TRBJ2-2, with D uncertain. The CDR3 sequence is 12 residues long. Deletions cut 4 bases from V and 7 bases from J, with 7 bases between.

This clonotype was counted many times. This chain links TRBV7-6 with TRBJ1-4; D not certain. Germline V lookup: CDR1 SGHVS, CDR2 FNYEAQ. V was pared by 0 bases and J by 0 bases, with 8 bases between. The CDR3 covers 16 residues. Here the CDR3 DNA reads TGTGCCAGCAGCTTAGCGGCTGGTGCAACTAATGAAAAACTGTTTTTT. As protein: CASSLAAGATNEKLFF.

This clonotype was recorded many times. The chain couples TRBV11-2 to TRBJ2-1; D not resolved. Germline lookup yields CDR1 SGHAT and CDR2 FQNNGV. Trimming took 6 bases from V and 0 from J, leaving 9 bases between them. This CDR3 has 14 residues. The CDR3 DNA follows: TGTGCCAGCAGAACCAGGAGCTCCTACAATGAGCAGTTCTTC. This gives the protein CASRTRSSYNEQFF.